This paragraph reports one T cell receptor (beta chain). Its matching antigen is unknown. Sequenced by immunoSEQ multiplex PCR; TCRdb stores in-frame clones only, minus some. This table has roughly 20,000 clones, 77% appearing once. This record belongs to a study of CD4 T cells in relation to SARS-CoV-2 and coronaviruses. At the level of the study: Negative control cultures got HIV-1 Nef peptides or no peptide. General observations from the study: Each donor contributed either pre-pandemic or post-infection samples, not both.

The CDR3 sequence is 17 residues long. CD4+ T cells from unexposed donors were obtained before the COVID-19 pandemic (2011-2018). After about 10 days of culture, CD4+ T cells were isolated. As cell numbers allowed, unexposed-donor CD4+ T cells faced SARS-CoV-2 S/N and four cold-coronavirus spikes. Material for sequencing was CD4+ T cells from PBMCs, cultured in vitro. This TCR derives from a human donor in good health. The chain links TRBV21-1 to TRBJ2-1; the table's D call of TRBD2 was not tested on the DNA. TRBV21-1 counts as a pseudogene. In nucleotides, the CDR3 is TGTGCCAGCAGCGCCCCTACGACTAGCGGGAGGGCGCATGAGCAGTTCTTC. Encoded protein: CASSAPTTSGRAHEQFF.